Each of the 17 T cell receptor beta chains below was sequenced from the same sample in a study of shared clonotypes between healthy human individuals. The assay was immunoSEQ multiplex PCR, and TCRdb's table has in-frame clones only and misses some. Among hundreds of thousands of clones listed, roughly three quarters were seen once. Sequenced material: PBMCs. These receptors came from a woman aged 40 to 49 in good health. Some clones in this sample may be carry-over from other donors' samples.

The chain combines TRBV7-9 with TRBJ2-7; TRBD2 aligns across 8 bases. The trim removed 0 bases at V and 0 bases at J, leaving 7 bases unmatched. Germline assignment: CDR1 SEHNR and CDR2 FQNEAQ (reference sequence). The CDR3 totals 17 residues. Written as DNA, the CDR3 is TGTGCCAGCAGCTTAGCTATAACGGGAGGGAACTCCTACGAGCAGTACTTC. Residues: CASSLAITGGNSYEQYF.

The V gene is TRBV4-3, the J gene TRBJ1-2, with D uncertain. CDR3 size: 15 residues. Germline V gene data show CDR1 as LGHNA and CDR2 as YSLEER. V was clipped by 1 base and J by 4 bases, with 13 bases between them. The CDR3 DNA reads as TGCGCCAGCAGCCAAGGACGGGGAGAAAGCTATGGCTACACCTTC. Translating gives CASSQGRGESYGYTF.

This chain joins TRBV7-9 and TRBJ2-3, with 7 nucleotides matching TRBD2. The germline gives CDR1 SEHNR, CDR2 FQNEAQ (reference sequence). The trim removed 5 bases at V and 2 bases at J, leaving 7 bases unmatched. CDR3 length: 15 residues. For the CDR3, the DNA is TGTGCCAGCAGCCCCTCGGGGGGACCCACAGATACGCAGTATTTT. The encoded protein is CASSPSGGPTDTQYF. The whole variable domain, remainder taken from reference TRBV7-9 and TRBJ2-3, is DTGVSQNPRHKITKRGQNVTFRCDPISEHNRLYWYRQTLGQGPEFLTYFQNEAQLEKSRLLSDRFSAERPKGSFSTLEIQRTEQGDSAMYLCASSPSGGPTDTQYFGPGTRLTVL.

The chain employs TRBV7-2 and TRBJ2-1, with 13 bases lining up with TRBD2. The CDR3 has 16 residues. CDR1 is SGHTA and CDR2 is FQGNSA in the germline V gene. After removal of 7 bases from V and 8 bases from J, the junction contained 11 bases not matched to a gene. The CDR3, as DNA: TGTGCCAGCACCCAAGGACTAGCGGGAGATTGGGATGAGCAGTTCTTC. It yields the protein CASTQGLAGDWDEQFF.

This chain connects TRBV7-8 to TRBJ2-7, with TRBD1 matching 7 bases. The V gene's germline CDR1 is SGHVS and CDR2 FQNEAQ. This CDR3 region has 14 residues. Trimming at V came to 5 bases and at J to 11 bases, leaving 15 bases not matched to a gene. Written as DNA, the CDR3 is TGTGCCAGCAGCCAGACCGGGACAGCCGACCGAAAGTACTTC. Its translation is CASSQTGTADRKYF. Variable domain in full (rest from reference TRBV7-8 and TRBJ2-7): GAGVSQSPRYKVAKRGQDVALRCDPISGHVSLFWYQQALGQGPEFLTYFQNEAQLDKSGLPSDRFFAERPEGSVSTLKIQRTQQEDSAVYLCASSQTGTADRKYFGPGTRLTVT.

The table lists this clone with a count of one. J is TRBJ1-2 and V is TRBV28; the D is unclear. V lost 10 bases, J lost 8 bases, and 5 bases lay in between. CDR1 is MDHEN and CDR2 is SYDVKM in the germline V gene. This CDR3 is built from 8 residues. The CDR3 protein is CATQGYTF. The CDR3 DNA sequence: TGTGCCACCCAGGGCTACACCTTC.

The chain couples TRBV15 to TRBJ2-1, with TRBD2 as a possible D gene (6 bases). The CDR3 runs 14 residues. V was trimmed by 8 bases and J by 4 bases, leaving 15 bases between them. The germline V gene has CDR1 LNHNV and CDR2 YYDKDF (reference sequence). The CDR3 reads CATEDYPLYNEQFF. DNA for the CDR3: TGTGCCACCGAGGACTATCCGCTTTACAATGAGCAGTTCTTC.

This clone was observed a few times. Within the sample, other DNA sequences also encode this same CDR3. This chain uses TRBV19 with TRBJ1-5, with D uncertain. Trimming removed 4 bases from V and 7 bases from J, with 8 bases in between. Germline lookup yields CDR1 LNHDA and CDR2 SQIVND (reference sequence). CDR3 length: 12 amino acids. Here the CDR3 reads CASSSFNQPQHF. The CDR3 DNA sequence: TGTGCCAGTAGTAGTTTCAACCAGCCCCAGCATTTT.

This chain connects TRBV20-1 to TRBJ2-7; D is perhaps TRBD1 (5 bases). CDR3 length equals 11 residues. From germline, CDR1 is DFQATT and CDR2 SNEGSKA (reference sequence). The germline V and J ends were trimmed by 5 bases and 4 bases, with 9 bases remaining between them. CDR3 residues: CSARTYYEQYF. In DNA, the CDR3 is TGCAGTGCTCGGACATATTACGAGCAGTACTTC.

The DNA for the CDR3 is TGTGCCAGCAGCAAGGACGGGAGGACCAAAGAGACCCAGTACTTC. Its protein product is CASSKDGRTKETQYF. J is TRBJ2-5 and V is TRBV4-2, with 7 bases identical to TRBD2. CDR1 and CDR2 from the germline V gene are LGHNA and YNFKEQ. Unmatched junction bases numbered 9, after V lost 5 bases and J lost 3 bases. The CDR3 contains 15 residues.

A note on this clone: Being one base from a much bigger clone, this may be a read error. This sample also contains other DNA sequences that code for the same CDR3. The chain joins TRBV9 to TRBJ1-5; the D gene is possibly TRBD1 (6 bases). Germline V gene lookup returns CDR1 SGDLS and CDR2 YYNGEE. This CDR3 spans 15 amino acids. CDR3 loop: CASSKGGAPNQPQHF. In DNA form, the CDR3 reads TGTGCCAGCAGCAAAGGGGGGGCTCCCAATCAGCCCCAGCACTTT.

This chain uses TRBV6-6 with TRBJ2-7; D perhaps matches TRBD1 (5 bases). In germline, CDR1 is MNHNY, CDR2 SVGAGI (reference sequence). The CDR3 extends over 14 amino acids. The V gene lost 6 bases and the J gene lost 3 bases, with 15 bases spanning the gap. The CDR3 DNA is TGTGCCAGCAGCAGGGTGCGACTCGACTACGAGCAGTACTTC. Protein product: CASSRVRLDYEQYF.

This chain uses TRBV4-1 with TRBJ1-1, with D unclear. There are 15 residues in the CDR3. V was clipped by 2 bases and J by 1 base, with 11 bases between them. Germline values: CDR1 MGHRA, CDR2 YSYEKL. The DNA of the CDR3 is TGCGCCAGCAGCCAACAGGTAAATCGGAACACTGAAGCTTTCTTT. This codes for CASSQQVNRNTEAFF.

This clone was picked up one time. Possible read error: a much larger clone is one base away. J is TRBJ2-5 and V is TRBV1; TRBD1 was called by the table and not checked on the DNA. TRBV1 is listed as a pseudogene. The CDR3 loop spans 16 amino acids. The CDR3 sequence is CTSSQGALRGMETQYF. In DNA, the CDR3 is TGCACCAGCAGCCAAGGGGCACTCAGGGGTATGGAGACCCAGTACTTC.

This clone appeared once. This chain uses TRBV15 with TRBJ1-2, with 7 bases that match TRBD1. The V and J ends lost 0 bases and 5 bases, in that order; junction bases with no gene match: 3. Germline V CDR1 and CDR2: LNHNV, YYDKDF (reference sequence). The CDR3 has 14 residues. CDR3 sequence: CATSRDRGQYGYTF. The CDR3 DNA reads TGTGCCACCAGCAGAGATAGGGGACAGTATGGCTACACCTTC.

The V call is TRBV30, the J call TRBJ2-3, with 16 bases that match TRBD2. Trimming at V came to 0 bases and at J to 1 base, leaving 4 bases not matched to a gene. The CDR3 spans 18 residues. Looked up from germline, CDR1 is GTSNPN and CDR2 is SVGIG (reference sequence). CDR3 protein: CAWSVGLAGGPRTDTQYF. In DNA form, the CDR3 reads TGTGCCTGGAGTGTGGGACTAGCGGGAGGGCCCCGCACAGATACGCAGTATTTT.

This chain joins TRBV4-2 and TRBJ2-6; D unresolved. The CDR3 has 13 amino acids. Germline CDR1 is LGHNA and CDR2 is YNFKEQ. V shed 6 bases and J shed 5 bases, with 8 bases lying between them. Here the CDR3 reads CASRQSRANVLTF. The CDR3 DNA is TGTGCCAGCAGACAAAGTCGGGCCAACGTCCTGACTTTC.